The 28 T cell receptor beta chains below were found in one sample sequenced in a study of T cell responses to AZD1222 COVID-19 vaccine. Repertoires were generated with immunoSEQ multiplex PCR, while TCRdb's copy carries only in-frame clones and drops some. The profile covers about 180,000 clones, with around 88% appearing a single time and 0.49% taken by the ten largest. The material sequenced was peripheral blood, taken on day 0 of AZD1222 vaccination. All receptors derive from an adult in good health.

The CDR3 spells CASSQGVGVAGNAFF. Here the CDR3 DNA reads TGTGCCAGCAGCCAAGGGGTTGGGGTGGCAGGGAATGCTTTCTTT. The chain has TRBV3-1 (or the pseudogene TRBV3-2) and TRBJ1-1; TRBD1 might be the D (5 bases). The V gene lost 1 base and the J gene lost 11 bases, with 20 bases spanning the gap. Looked up from germline, CDR1 is LGHDT and CDR2 is YNNKEL (reference sequence). The CDR3 contains 15 residues.

This clone was detected only once. The genes are TRBV4-1 and TRBJ1-1; D uncertain. The CDR3 is 16 residues long. The germline V and J ends were trimmed by 1 base and 0 bases, with 12 bases remaining between them. The germline CDR1 and CDR2 sequences are MGHRA and YSYEKL. This chain's CDR3 is CASSQVLSKMNTEAFF. The CDR3 coding sequence is TGCGCCAGCAGCCAAGTGTTGAGCAAGATGAACACTGAAGCTTTCTTT.

The chain's CDR3 is CASSQDLSYTF. The CDR3 DNA reads as TGCGCCAGCAGCCAAGATCTAAGCTACACCTTC. The chain has TRBV4-3 and TRBJ1-2; the D is unclear. The CDR3 contains 11 residues. CDR1 is LGHNA, CDR2 YSLEER, per germline. V lost 0 bases to trimming and J lost 9 bases, with 5 bases between them.

The chain is built from TRBV7-9 and TRBJ1-5; D is ambiguous. The CDR3 is made up of 14 amino acids. V was shortened by 1 base and J by 7 bases, with 11 bases between the two germline ends. CDR1 SEHNR and CDR2 FQNEAQ come from the germline V gene (reference sequence). In DNA, the CDR3 is TGTGCCAGCAGCTTAGACGGGGAGTGGCAGCCCCAGCATTTT. This sequence encodes CASSLDGEWQPQHF. The complete variable domain, with remaining parts taken from reference TRBV7-9 and TRBJ1-5, reads DTGVSQNPRHKITKRGQNVTFRCDPISEHNRLYWYRQTLGQGPEFLTYFQNEAQLEKSRLLSDRFSAERPKGSFSTLEIQRTEQGDSAMYLCASSLDGEWQPQHFGDGTRLSIL.

J is TRBJ2-1 and V is TRBV30, with D possibly TRBD1 on 5 matching bases. The length of the CDR3 is 15 residues. Germline CDR1 and CDR2: GTSNPN and SVGIG (reference sequence). Trimming stripped 0 bases from V and 2 bases from J, with 11 bases between. DNA of the CDR3: TGTGCCTGGAGTGTAGCCCCGACAGCCTACAATGAGCAGTTCTTC. Encoded protein: CAWSVAPTAYNEQFF.

The chain has TRBV7-2 and TRBJ1-1; TRBD1 aligns across 11 bases. V was clipped by 3 bases and J by 4 bases; unmatched bases: 4. The CDR3 is 15 residues long. The V gene's germline CDR1 is SGHTA and CDR2 FQGNSA. This chain's CDR3 is CASSLTGTGGTEAFF. The DNA for the CDR3 is TGTGCCAGCAGCTTGACCGGGACAGGGGGCACTGAAGCTTTCTTT.

The V call is TRBV9, the J call TRBJ1-1; D unclear. Trimming shortened V by 3 bases and J by 4 bases, and 16 bases separated the two germline ends. The CDR3 totals 15 residues. Germline V lookup: CDR1 SGDLS, CDR2 YYNGEE. The CDR3 DNA reads TGTGCCAGCAGCGCGCCCGTGGGGAGCGCCACTGAAGCTTTCTTT. It encodes CASSAPVGSATEAFF.

The J gene is TRBJ2-7, the V gene TRBV5-1, with D possibly matching TRBD1 (8 bases). V lost 0 bases and J lost 3, with 13 bases in between. Germline CDR1 and CDR2: SGHRS and YFSETQ. The CDR3 is made up of 15 amino acids. The CDR3 bases are TGCGCCAGCAGCTTGGGGACAGGGAGGGACTACGAGCAGTACTTC. Translating it yields CASSLGTGRDYEQYF. Combining the CDR3 with reference TRBV5-1 and TRBJ2-7 gives the whole variable domain KAGVTQTPRYLIKTRGQQVTLSCSPISGHRSVSWYQQTPGQGLQFLFEYFSETQRNKGNFPGRFSGRQFSNSRSEMNVSTLELGDSALYLCASSLGTGRDYEQYFGPGTRLTVT.

This sequence joins TRBV28 and TRBJ1-2, with 7 bases lining up with TRBD1. The CDR3 is 16 residues long. Germline V lookup: CDR1 MDHEN, CDR2 SYDVKM. The junction had 18 bases not matched to a gene; V was cut back by 7 bases and J by 7 bases. The CDR3 sequence: CASTTLETGTYGGYTF. DNA for the CDR3: TGTGCCAGCACCACCCTCGAGACAGGGACGTATGGTGGCTACACCTTC.

The V call is TRBV7-8, the J call TRBJ2-3, with 9 bases fitting TRBD1. V trimming: 5 bases; J trimming: 2 bases; junction bases outside the gene matches: 5. The CDR3 contains 15 residues. Germline V gene data show CDR1 as SGHVS and CDR2 as FQNEAQ. For the CDR3, the DNA is TGTGCCAGCAGCGTCGGACAGGGGTCCACAGATACGCAGTATTTT. Translated: CASSVGQGSTDTQYF.

CDR3 protein: CASSLRDRRRDTQYF. The CDR3, as DNA: TGTGCCAGCAGCCTGAGGGACAGGCGGCGGGATACGCAGTATTTT. The gene calls are TRBV3-1 (or the pseudogene TRBV3-2) and TRBJ2-3; TRBD1 matches at 8 bases. The J segment lost 6 bases and the V segment lost 4 bases, leaving 9 bases of the junction unmatched. The CDR3 is made up of 15 amino acids. The germline CDR1 and CDR2 sequences are LGHDT and YNNKEL (reference sequence).

The CDR3 DNA sequence: TGTGCCAGAAGCTTGAAAGACAGGGGCCATGGCTACACCTTC. Translated, it gives CARSLKDRGHGYTF. This sequence joins TRBV5-3 and TRBJ1-2; 8 bases map to TRBD1. TRBV5-3 is marked as an open reading frame, function uncertain. V was pared by 1 base and J by 6 bases, with 5 bases of the junction left unmatched. The CDR3 extends over 14 amino acids.

The chain combines TRBV3-1 (or the pseudogene TRBV3-2) with TRBJ2-7; D is undetermined. Germline lookup yields CDR1 LGHDT and CDR2 YNNKEL (reference sequence). This CDR3 spans 12 amino acids. V dropped 4 bases and J dropped 2 bases, with 6 bases sitting between them. As DNA, the CDR3 is TGTGCCAGCAGCCCAAGAACCTACGAGCAGTACTTC. It encodes CASSPRTYEQYF.

The table lists this clone with a few counts. CDR3 residues: CATLGTSEAEQFF. The CDR3 DNA is TGTGCCACACTTGGGACTAGCGAGGCTGAGCAGTTCTTC. This chain joins TRBV28 and TRBJ2-1; 10 bases map to TRBD2. The CDR3 covers 13 residues. V gave up 10 bases and J gave up 9 bases; unmatched junction bases: 9. Looked up from germline, CDR1 is MDHEN and CDR2 is SYDVKM.

The chain uses TRBV12-3 or TRBV12-4 and TRBJ1-2; D not resolved. V lost 4 bases and J 11 bases, leaving 11 bases between the germline ends. The CDR3 has 11 amino acids. The CDR3 nucleotides are TGTGCCAGCAGTTCCCCTGAGGCTTACACCTTC. Protein: CASSSPEAYTF.

This chain links TRBV29-1 with TRBJ1-1; 9 bases line up with TRBD1. Losses at the gene ends were 2 bases for V and 7 bases for J; bases not matched to a gene: 8. This CDR3 has 14 residues. Looked up from germline, CDR1 is SQVTM and CDR2 is ANQGSEA. CDR3 sequence: CSVERNQGQGEAFF. CDR3 DNA sequence: TGCAGCGTTGAACGGAACCAGGGACAGGGTGAAGCTTTCTTT.

CDR3 protein: CASSLLRDRVTEAFF. The CDR3 bases are TGTGCCAGTAGTCTACTCCGGGACAGGGTAACTGAAGCTTTCTTT. The chain recombines TRBV19 with TRBJ1-1, with 9 bases aligning to TRBD1. This CDR3 spans 15 amino acids. In germline, CDR1 is LNHDA, CDR2 SQIVND (reference sequence). V was pared by 5 bases and J by 5 bases, with 9 bases of the junction left unmatched.

Remarks on this clone: A junction end diverges from the germline sequence, so it may reflect a read error. This sequence joins TRBV6-2 or TRBV6-3 and TRBJ1-1; the match to TRBD1 covers 7 bases. Germline lookup yields CDR1 MNHEY and CDR2 SVGEGT. CDR3 length equals 12 residues. The CDR3 DNA follows: TGTGCCAGCAGTTACCCGAGTGGGACAGCGGCCTTT. The encoded protein is CASSYPSGTAAF.

The rearrangement links TRBV18 to TRBJ2-7; TRBD2 aligns across 8 bases. This CDR3 comprises 14 residues. V lost 3 bases and J lost 4; bases outside the gene matches: 5. Germline-derived CDR1 and CDR2 are KGHSH and LQKENI. As DNA, the CDR3 is TGTGCCAGCTCACCTACCGGGGGGGGTTACGAGCAGTACTTC. This codes for CASSPTGGGYEQYF.

The V and J genes are TRBV5-4 and TRBJ2-1; TRBD2 agrees at 10 bases. From germline, CDR1 is SGHNT and CDR2 YYREEE (reference sequence). This CDR3 comprises 15 residues. Trimming removed 0 bases from V and 6 bases from J; junction bases left unmatched: 3. The CDR3: CASSLVAGGVNEQFF. Written as DNA, the CDR3 is TGTGCCAGCAGCTTGGTAGCGGGAGGAGTCAATGAGCAGTTCTTC.

This chain joins TRBV24-1 and TRBJ1-5; 9 nucleotides agree with TRBD1. Trimming took 10 bases from V and 3 from J; bases not matched to a gene: 6. This CDR3 is built from 14 residues. In germline, CDR1 is KGHDR, CDR2 SFDVKD. This chain's CDR3 is CATEDRGVNQPQHF. The CDR3 coding sequence is TGTGCCACAGAGGACAGGGGAGTCAATCAGCCCCAGCATTTT.

This clone was picked up one time. This chain links TRBV15 with TRBJ1-5; D not certain. The CDR3 has 17 amino acids. CDR1 LNHNV and CDR2 YYDKDF come from the germline V gene (reference sequence). V lost 5 bases and J lost 2, with 19 bases in between. The CDR3 DNA follows: TGTGCCACCAGCCTAGATCGGGTAGACATCGGCAATCAGCCCCAGCATTTT. Its protein product is CATSLDRVDIGNQPQHF.

The V and J genes are TRBV15 and TRBJ1-1; unclear D gene. With 3 bases removed from V and 1 base from J, the gap between germline ends came to 12 bases. This CDR3 has 15 amino acids. CDR1 LNHNV and CDR2 YYDKDF come from the germline V gene (reference sequence). The CDR3: CATSRPNLENTEAFF. The DNA for the CDR3 is TGTGCCACCAGCAGGCCCAATTTAGAGAACACTGAAGCTTTCTTT.

The chain links TRBV30 to TRBJ1-1, with TRBD1 matching 7 bases. Trimming took 3 bases from V and 8 from J; bases not matched to a gene: 12. Germline-derived CDR1 and CDR2 are GTSNPN and SVGIG (reference sequence). The CDR3 length is 14 residues. The CDR3, as DNA: TGTGCCTGGAGGATTGGGACAGTCACGGGGGAAGCTTTCTTT. Translated, it gives CAWRIGTVTGEAFF.

The rearrangement links TRBV19 to TRBJ1-5, with TRBD1 identical over 7 bases. Trimming cost V 7 bases and J 6 bases; bases outside gene matches: 9. Germline lookup yields CDR1 LNHDA and CDR2 SQIVND (reference sequence). This CDR3 spans 14 amino acids. CDR3 sequence (DNA): TGTGCCAGTACCCGACAGGGAGAGGGTCAGCCCCAGCATTTT. Translation: CASTRQGEGQPQHF. Complete variable domain (other parts from reference TRBV19 and TRBJ1-5): DGGITQSPKYLFRKEGQNVTLSCEQNLNHDAMYWYRQDPGQGLRLIYYSQIVNDFQKGDIAEGYSVSREKKESFPLTVTSAQKNPTAFYLCASTRQGEGQPQHFGDGTRLSIL.

V usage is TRBV28 and J usage is TRBJ2-7, with 12 bases fitting TRBD2. CDR1 is MDHEN and CDR2 is SYDVKM in the germline V gene. This CDR3 comprises 14 residues. J gave up 3 bases and V 6 bases, and 3 bases lay outside the gene matches. This chain's CDR3 is CASRTSGSIYEQYF. CDR3 nucleotide sequence: TGTGCCAGCAGGACTAGCGGGAGTATCTACGAGCAGTACTTC.

The V and J genes are TRBV12-3 or TRBV12-4 and TRBJ1-2; D gene unclear. CDR3 length: 12 residues. V was clipped by 3 bases and J by 8 bases, with 10 bases between them. CDR3 in DNA: TGTGCCAGCAGTTTGCGGGGAAGCGGCTACACCTTC. This translates into CASSLRGSGYTF.

The V and J genes are TRBV3-1 (or the pseudogene TRBV3-2) and TRBJ1-2; a possible D gene is TRBD1 (5 bases). This CDR3 has 17 residues. The germline V gene encodes CDR1 LGHDT and CDR2 YNNKEL (reference sequence). V gave up 0 bases and J gave up 0 bases, with 14 bases separating them. The CDR3 spells CASSQETTGDSNYGYTF. Here the CDR3 DNA reads TGTGCCAGCAGCCAAGAAACGACGGGGGATTCTAACTATGGCTACACCTTC.